This T cell receptor (beta chain) was profiled in a study of blood T cell repertoires in COVID-19. Study as a whole: PBMCs, B-cell-depleted T cells, or T cells were the source of the cDNA or gDNA that made up the material.

The method was immunoSEQ multiplex PCR; TCRdb's version includes in-frame clones alone and lacks a portion of them. The sample yields over 200,000 clones, around 82% seen once. Germline loops: CDR1 LGHDT, CDR2 YNNKEL (reference sequence). The CDR3 contains 15 residues. The V segment lost 4 bases and the J segment 9 bases; nucleotides outside the gene matches: 10. Sample: peripheral blood. The clonotype was recovered from an elderly man with acute or convalescent COVID-19. The rearrangement links TRBV3-1 (or the pseudogene TRBV3-2) to TRBJ2-1; 9 positions agree with TRBD2. The CDR3 protein is CASSPGVAGVGEQFF. The CDR3 DNA reads TGTGCCAGCAGCCCCGGGGTAGCGGGAGTTGGTGAGCAGTTCTTC.